This entry features one T cell receptor (beta chain) sequence. Antigen specificity is unknown. This sample is part of a study of CXCR3-negative and CXCR3-positive naive CD8 T cells. Whole-study findings and limits: Naive subsets did not differ in surface CD5, and TRB CDR3 properties served to infer TCR strength.

The germline CDR1 and CDR2 sequences are MNHEY and SVGEGT. The CDR3 is 19 residues long. Identification of naive CD8+ T cells rested on CD45RO-CCR7+CD27+CD95- status. 5' RACE with UMI labels generated the TRB cDNA libraries. TCRdb re-called the 5' RACE reads and gives one entry per CDR3 protein, without DNA. This sample's table has 100,000 to 150,000 distinct CDR3 sequences. The source is a human donor in good health. Some clones in this sample may be carry-over from other donors' samples. This chain uses TRBV6-2 or TRBV6-3 with TRBJ1-5; TCRdb's assignment of TRBD1 cannot be checked, as there is no DNA. The sequenced sample consisted of naive CXCR3- CD8+ T cells from blood. This sample's subset: CD45RO-CCR7+CD27+CD95- naive CD8+ T cells lacking CXCR3 (TNR3-). This chain's CDR3 is CASSYSDYDSWISNQPQHF.